One sample yielded the 2 T cell receptor beta chains listed below, sequenced in a study of cytomegalovirus exposure and HLA in healthy donors. Clones were sequenced by immunoSEQ multiplex PCR, and TCRdb holds only the in-frame ones, with some missing. Of 50,000 or so clones listed, approximately 89% were seen once; the top ten hold 7.5% to 9.5%. The sample taken for sequencing was PBMCs. The receptors shown here come from a woman under 30 in good health and CMV-seropositive.

The J gene is TRBJ2-1, the V gene TRBV5-4; perhaps TRBD2 as D (5 bases). CDR3 length: 15 residues. V was clipped by 0 bases and J by 2 bases, with 9 bases between them. Germline V lookup: CDR1 SGHNT, CDR2 YYREEE (reference sequence). The CDR3 DNA reads TGTGCCAGCAGCTTGGGAACTAGGGCCTACAATGAGCAGTTCTTC. It encodes CASSLGTRAYNEQFF.

This clone occurred once. This chain connects TRBV6-5 to TRBJ1-1; 8 nucleotides match TRBD1. From germline, CDR1 is MNHEY and CDR2 SVGAGI. V dropped 2 bases and J dropped 5; count of bases not matched to a gene: 7. The CDR3 sequence is 15 residues long. The CDR3 coding sequence is TGTGCCAGCAGTTACCCCAGGGGGCGCGAGACTGAAGCTTTCTTT. This codes for CASSYPRGRETEAFF.